This T cell receptor beta chain was recorded in a study of regulatory T cells in long-lasting Graves disease. Study-level findings and limits: Rather than thyroid tissue, only peripheral blood underwent study.

This clonotype occurred many times. The antigen is not known. With iRepertoire HTBI primers and Arm-PCR of CDR3 regions, TCR beta libraries were built. TCRdb recomputed calls from the multiplex PCR reads with MiXCR, one row per CDR3 protein. This sample yields roughly 450,000 distinct CDR3 sequences, of which 20% are seen a single time; over 7.5% belongs to the top ten. Described time point: persistent/refractory GD, antithyroid drugs over 5 years with positive TRAb. The TCR library used RNA extracted from PBMCs. Germline-derived CDR1 and CDR2 are MDHEN and SYDVKM. The germline V and J ends were trimmed by 7 bases and 2 bases, with 19 bases remaining between them. The CDR3 runs 16 residues.

The sequence was obtained from a female donor with Graves disease. The material was peripheral blood mononuclear cells (PBMCs), obtained when the disease was refractory, from a patient treated with antithyroid drugs. The rearrangement links TRBV28 to TRBJ2-3; D is undetermined. The CDR3 bases are TGTGCCAGCACCCCCCGGCTAGTTGGGAACACAGATACGCAGTATTTT. This sequence encodes CASTPRLVGNTDTQYF.